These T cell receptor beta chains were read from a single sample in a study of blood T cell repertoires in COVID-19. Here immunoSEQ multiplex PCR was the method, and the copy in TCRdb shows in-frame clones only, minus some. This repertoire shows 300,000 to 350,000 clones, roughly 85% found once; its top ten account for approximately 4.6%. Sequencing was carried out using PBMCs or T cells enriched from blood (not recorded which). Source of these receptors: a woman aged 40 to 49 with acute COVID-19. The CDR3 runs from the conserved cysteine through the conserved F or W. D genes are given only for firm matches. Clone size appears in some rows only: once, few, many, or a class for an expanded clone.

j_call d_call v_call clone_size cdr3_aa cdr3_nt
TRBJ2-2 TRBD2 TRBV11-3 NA CASSFSSGRAPNTGELFF TGTGCCAGCAGCTTCTCTAGCGGGAGGGCCCCTAACACCGGGGAGCTGTTTTTT
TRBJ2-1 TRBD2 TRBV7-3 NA CASSLDAPGLAGYNEQFF TGTGCCAGCAGCCTCGACGCCCCGGGACTAGCGGGGTACAATGAGCAGTTCTTC
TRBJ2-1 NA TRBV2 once CASNENEQFF TGTGCCAGCAACGAGAATGAGCAGTTCTTC
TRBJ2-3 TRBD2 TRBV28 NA CASSTATSGSYDTQYF TGTGCCAGCAGTACAGCCACTAGCGGGAGTTACGATACGCAGTATTTT
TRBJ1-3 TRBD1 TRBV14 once CASSQGKQGAGNTIYF TGTGCCAGCAGCCAAGGGAAACAGGGGGCCGGAAACACCATATATTTT
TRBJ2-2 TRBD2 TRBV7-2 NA CASSVAGVSGELFF TGTGCCAGCAGCGTAGCGGGAGTCTCCGGGGAGCTGTTTTTT
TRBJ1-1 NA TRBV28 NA CASSLRRGLNTEAFF TGTGCCAGCAGTTTACGGAGGGGCCTGAACACTGAAGCTTTCTTT
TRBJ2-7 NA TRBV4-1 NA CASSQDQYYEQYF TGCGCCAGCAGCCAAGATCAGTATTACGAGCAGTACTTC
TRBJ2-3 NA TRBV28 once CASSLDLGDTQYF TGTGCCAGCAGTTTAGACCTAGGAGATACGCAGTATTTT
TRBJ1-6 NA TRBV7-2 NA CASSLQASSYNSPLHF TGTGCCAGCAGCTTACAGGCGAGCTCCTATAATTCACCCCTCCACTTT
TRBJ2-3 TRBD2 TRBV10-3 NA CAVKGLAGSADTQYF TGTGCCGTAAAGGGACTAGCGGGATCAGCAGATACGCAGTATTTT
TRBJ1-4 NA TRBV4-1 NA CASSSDRATNEKLFF TGCGCCAGTTCATCGGACAGAGCAACTAATGAAAAACTGTTTTTT
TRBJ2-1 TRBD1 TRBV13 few CASSPFYRGHFEQFF TGTGCCAGCAGCCCGTTTTACAGGGGGCATTTTGAGCAGTTCTTC
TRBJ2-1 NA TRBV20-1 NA CSASPLVGEVDNEQFF TGCAGTGCTAGTCCCCTCGTAGGGGAAGTCGACAATGAGCAGTTCTTC
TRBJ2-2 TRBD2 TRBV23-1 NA CASSRLAGGPVGGELFF TGCGCCAGCAGTCGACTAGCGGGGGGCCCGGTTGGAGGGGAGCTGTTTTTT
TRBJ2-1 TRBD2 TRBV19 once CASSRAASGRVGNEQFF TGTGCCAGTAGTAGGGCGGCTAGCGGGAGAGTCGGGAATGAGCAGTTCTTC
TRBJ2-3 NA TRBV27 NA CASSLFSGQITDTQYF TGTGCCAGCAGTTTATTCTCCGGACAAATCACAGATACGCAGTATTTT
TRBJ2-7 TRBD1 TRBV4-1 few CASSYGQGYTYEQYF TGCGCCAGCAGCTATGGACAGGGATATACCTACGAGCAGTACTTC
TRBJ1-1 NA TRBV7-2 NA CASSFQGNTEAFF TGTGCCAGCAGCTTTCAGGGTAACACTGAAGCTTTCTTT
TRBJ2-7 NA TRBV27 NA CASSLTGYSYEQYF TGTGCCAGCAGTTTAACAGGGTACTCCTACGAGCAGTACTTC
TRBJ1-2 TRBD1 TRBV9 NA CASSVTDRGRFGYTF TGTGCCAGCAGCGTAACGGACAGGGGGCGCTTTGGCTACACCTTC
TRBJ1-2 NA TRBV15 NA CATSRVTSGGYTF TGTGCCACCAGCAGAGTTACATCGGGTGGCTACACCTTC
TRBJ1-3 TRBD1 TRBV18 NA CASSPQQGAPGGNTIYF TGTGCCAGCTCACCACAACAGGGGGCGCCGGGAGGAAACACCATATATTTT
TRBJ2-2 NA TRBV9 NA CASSVAGSTGELFF TGTGCCAGCAGCGTAGCGGGGAGCACCGGGGAGCTGTTTTTT